These 16 T cell receptor beta chains came from one sample sequenced in a study of post-analysis software for immune sequencing data. Study conclusions and caveats: About 5 TRBV segments appeared more often in patients than in controls, and TRBV5-6, TRBV5-1 and TRBV20-1 were among these.

cDNA libraries of TCR beta carried unique molecular identifiers. TCRdb reanalysed the PCR reads using MiXCR and keeps one entry per CDR3 protein. This repertoire shows about 770,000 distinct CDR3 sequences, 35% to 55% found once; its top ten account for over 4.5%. Antigen specificity for these receptors is unknown. Specimen: blood. These receptors were obtained from a girl aged 10 to 17 with multiple sclerosis.

The rearrangement uses TRBV30 and TRBJ2-7; tentative D call: TRBD1 (6 bases). The CDR3 extends over 12 amino acids. The germline CDR1 and CDR2 sequences are GTSNPN and SVGIG (reference sequence). V lost 5 bases and J lost 1, with 9 bases in between. The CDR3 bases are TGTGCCTGGGGCAGGGGATCCTACGAGCAGTACTTC. Protein sequence: CAWGRGSYEQYF.

This chain links TRBV27 with TRBJ2-7, with a tentative D call TRBD1 (6 bases). Deletions cut 5 bases from V and 5 bases from J, with 7 bases between. CDR3 length: 11 amino acids. Per germline, CDR1 MNHEY and CDR2 SMNVEV (reference sequence). The chain's CDR3 is CASSKGDEQYF. The CDR3 DNA is TGTGCCAGCAGTAAGGGGGACGAGCAGTACTTC.

CDR3 sequence (DNA): TGTGCCAGCAGTTCCCTAGCGGGATTCGGCGAGCAGTACTTC. It translates to CASSSLAGFGEQYF. The chain employs TRBV27 and TRBJ2-7; TRBD2 aligns across 9 bases. Germline CDR1 MNHEY, CDR2 SMNVEV (reference sequence). J gave up 6 bases and V 4 bases, and 7 bases lay outside the gene matches. The CDR3 covers 14 residues.

In its sample, this clonotype was seen a few times. The chain has TRBV20-1 and TRBJ2-5; 7 bases are a match to TRBD2. Germline CDR1 is DFQATT and CDR2 is SNEGSKA (reference sequence). V shed 2 bases and J 2 bases; nucleotides not matched to a gene: 5. The CDR3 loop spans 14 amino acids. The CDR3 sequence is CSARKGTKQETQYF. For the CDR3, the DNA is TGCAGTGCTAGAAAGGGGACTAAACAAGAGACCCAGTACTTC.

This clonotype was found a few times. This sequence joins TRBV20-1 and TRBJ2-7, with TRBD1 identical over 10 bases. The V segment lost 0 bases and the J segment 3 bases; nucleotides outside the gene matches: 5. The CDR3 length is 15 residues. CDR1 and CDR2 from the germline V gene are DFQATT and SNEGSKA (reference sequence). The CDR3 is CSARDLDRGVYEQYF. CDR3 nucleotides: TGCAGTGCTAGAGATCTGGACAGGGGGGTCTACGAGCAGTACTTC.

This chain connects TRBV7-9 to TRBJ2-3; 10 bases line up with TRBD2. With V trimmed by 6 bases and J by 1 base, 7 bases remained unmatched. Per germline, CDR1 SEHNR and CDR2 FQNEAQ (reference sequence). The CDR3 contains 16 residues. The CDR3 sequence: CASSPASGSRTDTQYF. CDR3 bases: TGTGCCAGCAGTCCCGCTAGCGGGAGCCGCACAGATACGCAGTATTTT.

The chain links TRBV3-1 to TRBJ2-6, with 11 bases aligning to TRBD1. Germline loops: CDR1 LGHDT, CDR2 YNNKEL (reference sequence). The CDR3 length is 16 residues. The junction had 2 bases not matched to a gene; V was cut back by 6 bases and J by 1 base. In nucleotides, the CDR3 is TGTGCCAGCAGAGGACAGGGGGCATCTGGGGCCAACGTCCTGACTTTC. Amino acids: CASRGQGASGANVLTF.

The V and J genes are TRBV6-6 and TRBJ2-5; no clear D. The tail of the sequence fits TRBJ2-7 better, so the J call may be wrong. Germline loops: CDR1 MNHNY, CDR2 SVGAGI (reference sequence). The CDR3 has 15 amino acids. The CDR3 region has the DNA TGTGCCAGCAGTTACTCGGGCTTAATAACTTACGAGCAGTACTTC. This gives the protein CASSYSGLITYEQYF.

The chain carries TRBV20-1 and TRBJ1-2, with D perhaps TRBD1 (5 bases). Germline-derived CDR1 and CDR2 are DFQATT and SNEGSKA (reference sequence). The CDR3 extends over 15 amino acids. The V and J ends lost 0 bases and 4 bases respectively, with 15 bases between them. CDR3 sequence reads: CSARDLAGVGYGYTF. The CDR3 region has the DNA TGCAGTGCTAGAGATCTAGCGGGGGTAGGCTATGGCTACACCTTC.

Regarding this clonotype: The junction does not match germline at one end; this may be a read error. The V gene is TRBV5-1, the J gene TRBJ2-3; D is unresolved. This CDR3 has 13 amino acids. Germline V gives CDR1 SGHRS, CDR2 YFSETQ. The CDR3: CAGSQYTADTQYF. CDR3 coding DNA: TGCGCCGGCAGCCAATATACTGCAGATACGCAGTATTTT.

This chain connects TRBV28 to TRBJ1-2; TRBD1 agrees at 8 bases. The CDR3 has 15 amino acids. After removal of 5 bases from V and 4 bases from J, the junction contained 9 bases not matched to a gene. Per the germline V gene, CDR1 is MDHEN and CDR2 is SYDVKM. The DNA for the CDR3 is TGTGCCAGCAGTCGGGACAGGATAGTTTCCTATGGCTACACCTTC. It translates to CASSRDRIVSYGYTF.

This clonotype was recorded at least ten times. This chain links TRBV18 with TRBJ2-5; D uncertain. Per germline, CDR1 KGHSH and CDR2 LQKENI. CDR3 length: 11 amino acids. The V and J ends lost 8 bases and 1 base respectively, with 5 bases between them. CDR3 region: CASSPQETQYF. The CDR3 nucleotides read TGTGCCAGCAGCCCCCAAGAGACCCAGTACTTC.

This clonotype was recorded many times. This chain joins TRBV11-1 and TRBJ2-1; tentatively, D is TRBD1 (5 bases). Germline assignment: CDR1 SGHAT and CDR2 FQDESV (reference sequence). Trimming stripped 4 bases from V and 1 base from J, with 11 bases between. The CDR3 spans 15 residues. The CDR3 loop reads CASSSLPGSYNEQFF. The CDR3 DNA is TGTGCCAGCAGCTCCCTCCCAGGGTCCTACAATGAGCAGTTCTTC.

In its sample, this clonotype was seen a few times. The V call is TRBV20-1, the J call TRBJ1-1, with TRBD1 matching over 12 bases. The CDR3 runs to 15 residues. V lost 0 bases to trimming and J lost 10 bases; unmatched junction nucleotides: 9. CDR1 and CDR2 (germline): DFQATT, SNEGSKA (reference sequence). The CDR3 protein is CSARDARDRGPGAFF. Written as DNA, the CDR3 is TGCAGTGCTAGAGACGCCCGGGACAGGGGGCCGGGAGCTTTCTTT.

This chain uses TRBV5-1 with TRBJ2-5; tentatively, D is TRBD2 (6 bases). V was clipped by 0 bases and J by 1 base, with 16 bases between them. The CDR3 runs 17 residues. In germline, CDR1 is SGHRS, CDR2 YFSETQ. The CDR3 DNA reads TGCGCCAGCAGCTTGGTATCAGGAGGGGCATCCCAAGAGACCCAGTACTTC. Its translation: CASSLVSGGASQETQYF.

The chain couples TRBV7-9 to TRBJ2-3, with D possibly matching TRBD2 (5 bases). CDR3 length: 15 residues. Germline V gene sequence: CDR1 SEHNR, CDR2 FQNEAQ (reference sequence). Between the trimmed V and J ends, which lost 0 bases and 1 base, there was a span of 8 bases. The CDR3 DNA is TGTGCCAGCAGCTTAGCAGCGGTCCGCACAGATACGCAGTATTTT. The encoded protein is CASSLAAVRTDTQYF. The full variable domain, its missing parts supplied by reference TRBV7-9 and TRBJ2-3, is DTGVSQNPRHKITKRGQNVTFRCDPISEHNRLYWYRQTLGQGPEFLTYFQNEAQLEKSRLLSDRFSAERPKGSFSTLEIQRTEQGDSAMYLCASSLAAVRTDTQYFGPGTRLTVL.